Each of the 23 T cell receptor beta chains below was sequenced from the same sample in a study of shared clonotypes between healthy human individuals. Only in-frame clones appear in the TCRdb table, and some are missing; sequencing was by immunoSEQ multiplex PCR. The data contain about 1.5 million clones, roughly 96% of them singletons. Specimen: naive CD4+ T cells sorted from blood. Subset indicated: CD45RA+ positively selected. The receptors come from a man aged 30-40 years in good health.

The V and J genes are TRBV19 and TRBJ1-1, with D unresolved. Trimming stripped 4 bases from V and 2 bases from J, with 8 bases between. The germline V gene encodes CDR1 LNHDA and CDR2 SQIVND (reference sequence). CDR3 length equals 13 residues. In DNA, the CDR3 is TGTGCCAGTAGTAACTCCATAAACACTGAAGCTTTCTTT. Its translation is CASSNSINTEAFF.

The rearrangement joins TRBV6-5 to TRBJ2-5; TRBD1 agrees at 8 bases. CDR1 is MNHEY, CDR2 SVGAGI, per germline. V lost 4 bases, J lost 5 bases, and 6 bases stayed unmatched. The CDR3 runs to 14 residues. The CDR3: CASSFPGGGETQYF. CDR3 nucleotides: TGTGCCAGCAGTTTCCCAGGGGGCGGGGAGACCCAGTACTTC.

Notes on this clone: An end of the junction does not agree with germline; a read error may underlie this. This same CDR3 is encoded by further DNA sequences in the sample. This rearrangement joins TRBV6-5 to TRBJ1-2; TRBD1 aligns across 7 bases. The CDR3 runs to 13 residues. Germline V gives CDR1 MNHEY, CDR2 SVGAGI. The CDR3 nucleotides are TGTGCCACCGGAACAGGGGCAGGCTATGGCTACACTTTC. It is translated as CATGTGAGYGYTF.

The rearrangement links TRBV5-4 to TRBJ2-3; 12 nucleotides line up with TRBD2. The CDR3 is made up of 15 amino acids. Looked up from germline, CDR1 is SGHNT and CDR2 is YYREEE (reference sequence). V shed 3 bases, J shed 4 bases, and the junction held 3 bases outside the gene matches. The CDR3 loop is CASSSPSGRADTQYF. CDR3 DNA: TGTGCCAGCAGCTCGCCTAGCGGGAGGGCAGATACGCAGTATTTT. Using reference TRBV5-4 and TRBJ2-3 for the parts outside the CDR3, the full variable domain is ETGVTQSPTHLIKTRGQQVTLRCSSQSGHNTVSWYQQALGQGPQFIFQYYREEENGRGNFPPRFSGLQFPNYSSELNVNALELDDSALYLCASSSPSGRADTQYFGPGTRLTVL.

V and J are TRBV11-2 and TRBJ1-2; no firm D call. Germline V lookup: CDR1 SGHAT, CDR2 FQNNGV. The length of the CDR3 is 13 residues. V was trimmed by 5 bases and J by 0 bases, leaving 7 bases between them. The CDR3 is CASSPDPNYGYTF. The CDR3 DNA sequence: TGTGCCAGCAGCCCGGACCCTAACTATGGCTACACCTTC.

J is TRBJ2-1 and V is TRBV10-3, with D possibly matching TRBD2 (6 bases). The CDR3 is 13 amino acids. Deletions cut 10 bases from V and 4 bases from J, with 14 bases between. CDR1 and CDR2 (germline): ENHRY, SYGVKD. CDR3 sequence reads: CATRSTSYNEQFF. CDR3 sequence (DNA): TGTGCCACCCGATCGACTAGTTACAATGAGCAGTTCTTC.

The chain joins TRBV7-9 to TRBJ1-3; no clear D. Trimming shortened V by 1 base and J by 2 bases, and 12 bases separated the two germline ends. The CDR3 length is 16 residues. The germline CDR1 and CDR2 sequences are SEHNR and FQNEAQ (reference sequence). CDR3: CASSLVKGSAGNTIYF. Written as DNA, the CDR3 is TGTGCCAGCAGCTTAGTAAAGGGATCGGCTGGAAACACCATATATTTT.

As regards this clone: The sample carries other DNA sequences with the same CDR3. This chain connects TRBV28 to TRBJ2-1; D is undetermined. Trimming stripped 2 bases from V and 4 bases from J, with 3 bases between. The germline CDR1 and CDR2 sequences are MDHEN and SYDVKM. The CDR3 length is 12 residues. CDR3 DNA sequence: TGTGCCAGCAGTTTAACATACAATGAGCAGTTCTTC. Translating it yields CASSLTYNEQFF.

With respect to this clone: Other DNA sequences in this specimen translate into the identical CDR3. V gene TRBV5-1 combines with J gene TRBJ1-1, with 8 nucleotides matching TRBD1. CDR1 is SGHRS, CDR2 YFSETQ, per germline. V lost 2 bases to trimming and J lost 5 bases; unmatched junction nucleotides: 5. This CDR3 contains 14 residues. The CDR3, as DNA: TGCGCCAGCAGCTTTCGACAGGGGAATACTGAAGCTTTCTTT. It specifies CASSFRQGNTEAFF.

CDR3 DNA: TGTGCCATCAGTGGTCAGCGGAGCACAGATACGCAGTATTTT. Translating gives CAISGQRSTDTQYF. The chain links TRBV10-3 to TRBJ2-3, with a tentative D call TRBD2 (5 bases). Germline V CDR1 and CDR2: ENHRY, SYGVKD. This CDR3 contains 14 residues. V lost 4 bases to trimming and J lost 0 bases, with 8 bases between them.

This chain links TRBV5-1 with TRBJ2-4, with 14 bases fitting TRBD2. With 1 base clipped from V and 0 bases from J, the junction kept 3 bases outside the gene matches. CDR3 size: 18 residues. From germline, CDR1 is SGHRS and CDR2 YFSETQ. CDR3 amino acids: CASSLTGLAGVAKNIQYF. The CDR3 region has the DNA TGCGCCAGCAGCTTGACGGGACTAGCGGGAGTAGCCAAAAACATTCAGTACTTC.

This clone has a handful of counts. An end of the junction differs from the germline gene, which may be a read error. The chain links TRBV7-7 to TRBJ2-5; D is unclear. Germline values: CDR1 SSHAT, CDR2 FNYEAQ (reference sequence). The CDR3 is made up of 12 amino acids. CDR3 amino acids: CASSRIQETQYF. CDR3 DNA sequence: TGTGCTAGCAGCCGGATACAAGAGACCCAGTACTTC.

V is TRBV6-1 and J is TRBJ2-3, with D possibly TRBD2 on 5 matching bases. Trimming took 10 bases from V and 3 from J, leaving 14 bases between them. This CDR3 comprises 13 residues. In germline, CDR1 is MNHNS, CDR2 SASEGT. The CDR3 coding sequence is TGTGCCACCAAACTAGACGGGACAGATACGCAGTATTTT. The encoded protein is CATKLDGTDTQYF.

This clone appeared a single time. CDR3 DNA: TGTGCCAGCAGCTTGAGGTGGACAGGGGCCTACGAGCAGTACTTC. Translating it yields CASSLRWTGAYEQYF. The V and J genes are TRBV5-5 and TRBJ2-7; TRBD1 aligns across 9 bases. CDR1 is SGHKS and CDR2 is YYEKEE in the germline V gene (reference sequence). CDR3 length: 15 residues. J was trimmed by 2 bases and V by 1 base; bases with no gene match: 4.

V is TRBV30 and J is TRBJ2-3, with 10 positions matching TRBD2. The CDR3 runs to 17 residues. CDR1 is GTSNPN and CDR2 is SVGIG in the germline V gene (reference sequence). Unmatched junction bases numbered 12, after V lost 0 bases and J lost 6 bases. CDR3 loop: CAWSVRRTSGVRDTQYF. The CDR3 DNA is TGTGCCTGGAGTGTAAGGCGAACTAGCGGGGTTCGGGATACGCAGTATTTT.

This sequence joins TRBV19 and TRBJ1-1; D remains unclear. V dropped 6 bases and J dropped 3 bases, with 11 bases sitting between them. This CDR3 is 13 amino acids long. CDR1 and CDR2 (germline): LNHDA, SQIVND (reference sequence). The CDR3, as DNA: TGTGCCAGTAGCCTCCAAATGGACACTGAAGCTTTCTTT. Its translation is CASSLQMDTEAFF.

The V gene is TRBV28, the J gene TRBJ2-7; maybe TRBD1 (5 bases). The germline V and J ends were trimmed by 3 bases and 3 bases, with 18 bases remaining between them. CDR3 size: 16 residues. Germline assignment: CDR1 MDHEN and CDR2 SYDVKM. The CDR3 loop reads CASSFPRQRPIYEQYF. The CDR3 DNA follows: TGTGCCAGCAGTTTCCCAAGACAGCGACCTATCTACGAGCAGTACTTC. The whole variable domain, remainder taken from reference TRBV28 and TRBJ2-7, is DVKVTQSSRYLVKRTGEKVFLECVQDMDHENMFWYRQDPGLGLRLIYFSYDVKMKEKGDIPEGYSVSREKKERFSLILESASTNQTSMYLCASSFPRQRPIYEQYFGPGTRLTVT.

The gene calls are TRBV7-9 and TRBJ2-3; tentatively, D is TRBD1 or TRBD2 (5 bases each). CDR1 is SEHNR, CDR2 FQNEAQ, per germline (reference sequence). The length of the CDR3 is 16 residues. V lost 4 bases and J 3 bases, leaving 17 bases between the germline ends. CDR3 in amino acids: CASSSGRGGSTDTQYF. DNA of the CDR3: TGTGCCAGCAGCTCCGGAAGGGGTGGGAGTACAGATACGCAGTATTTT.

This chain links TRBV6-1 with TRBJ2-3, with TRBD2 as a possible D gene (5 bases). The CDR3 is 14 amino acids. The V gene lost 2 bases and the J gene lost 2 bases, with 8 bases spanning the gap. The germline V gene encodes CDR1 MNHNS and CDR2 SASEGT. This CDR3 is CASSEHGITDTQYF. The CDR3 nucleotides read TGTGCCAGCAGTGAACACGGGATCACAGATACGCAGTATTTT.

This chain joins TRBV7-9 and TRBJ2-5, with D unresolved. CDR3 length: 13 amino acids. CDR1 is SEHNR and CDR2 is FQNEAQ in the germline V gene (reference sequence). Trimming pared 5 bases from V and 5 bases from J, leaving 12 bases between. CDR3 nucleotide sequence: TGTGCCAGCAGCCTAGGGCTGTGGGAGACCCAGTACTTC. Translation: CASSLGLWETQYF. Full variable domain (rest looked up from reference TRBV7-9 and TRBJ2-5): DTGVSQNPRHKITKRGQNVTFRCDPISEHNRLYWYRQTLGQGPEFLTYFQNEAQLEKSRLLSDRFSAERPKGSFSTLEIQRTEQGDSAMYLCASSLGLWETQYFGPGTRLLVL.

The J gene is TRBJ2-7, the V gene TRBV29-1; no firm D call. V lost 4 bases to trimming and J lost 4 bases, with 11 bases between them. This CDR3 has 12 amino acids. Germline assignment: CDR1 SQVTM and CDR2 ANQGSEA. The CDR3 spells CSVGDARYEQYF. In nucleotides, the CDR3 is TGCAGCGTTGGTGACGCGCGATACGAGCAGTACTTC.

The chain has TRBV6-1 and TRBJ1-3; D gene unclear. CDR3 length: 12 amino acids. Germline CDR1 is MNHNS and CDR2 is SASEGT. Trimming removed 5 bases at V and 2 bases at J, with 4 bases between. The CDR3: CASSSPGNTIYF. The CDR3 bases are TGTGCCAGCAGTTCGCCTGGAAACACCATATATTTT.

In DNA form, the CDR3 reads TGTGCCAGCAGAAGACTAGCGGGAGGGAAAGGCACAGATACGCAGTATTTT. Translated, it gives CASRRLAGGKGTDTQYF. The chain joins TRBV28 to TRBJ2-3; 14 nucleotides match TRBD2. CDR1 MDHEN and CDR2 SYDVKM come from the germline V gene. Trimming took 6 bases from V and 1 from J; bases not matched to a gene: 6. This CDR3 spans 17 amino acids.